What follows is one T cell receptor beta chain and its context. Its antigen is still unknown. This sample is drawn from a study of T cell responses to AZD1222 COVID-19 vaccine. General study findings and limits: Most donors were white British and more were female, and clonal diversity was possibly underestimated.

Recipients boosted at about 4 weeks or about 12 weeks are pooled. Profiling relied on immunoSEQ multiplex PCR, and the TCRdb table lists in-frame clones only, not all of them. The sample consists of some 150,000 clones, 80% to 95% of them appearing once. V dropped 6 bases and J dropped 2 bases, with 9 bases sitting between them. The length of the CDR3 is 13 residues. CDR1 is KGHSH and CDR2 is LQKENI in the germline V gene. The chain couples TRBV18 to TRBJ2-3; D gene uncertain. Sequencing used peripheral blood, obtained 28 days after the second AZD1222 dose. The receptor was derived from an adult who received the AZD1222 COVID-19 vaccine. The CDR3, as DNA: TGTGCCAGCTCCCAGCTAGTCACAGATACGCAGTATTTT. Its protein is CASSQLVTDTQYF.